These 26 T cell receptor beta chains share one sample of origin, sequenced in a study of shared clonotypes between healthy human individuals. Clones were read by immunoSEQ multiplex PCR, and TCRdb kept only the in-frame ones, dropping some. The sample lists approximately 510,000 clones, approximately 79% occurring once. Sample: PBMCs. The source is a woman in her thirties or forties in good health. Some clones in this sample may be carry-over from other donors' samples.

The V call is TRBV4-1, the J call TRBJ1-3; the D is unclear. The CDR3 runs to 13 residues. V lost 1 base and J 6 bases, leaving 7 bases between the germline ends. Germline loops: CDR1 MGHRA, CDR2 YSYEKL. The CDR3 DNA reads TGCGCCAGCAGCCAAGGCATGGCAAACACCATATATTTT. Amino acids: CASSQGMANTIYF.

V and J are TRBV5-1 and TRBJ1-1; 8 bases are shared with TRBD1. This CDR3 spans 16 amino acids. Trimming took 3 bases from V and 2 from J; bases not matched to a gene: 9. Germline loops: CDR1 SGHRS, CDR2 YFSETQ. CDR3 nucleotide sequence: TGCGCCAGCAGCTCCTTACAGGGGGATGGAAACACTGAAGCTTTCTTT. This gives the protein CASSSLQGDGNTEAFF.

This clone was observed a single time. CDR3 loop: CASSQGLAGEGRYIQYF. The CDR3 DNA reads as TGCGCCAGCAGCCAAGGACTAGCGGGAGAAGGGAGGTACATTCAGTACTTC. This chain connects TRBV4-1 to TRBJ2-4, with 12 bases matching TRBD2. CDR1 is MGHRA and CDR2 is YSYEKL in the germline V gene. V lost 1 base and J lost 8; bases outside the gene matches: 9. The CDR3 is 17 amino acids.

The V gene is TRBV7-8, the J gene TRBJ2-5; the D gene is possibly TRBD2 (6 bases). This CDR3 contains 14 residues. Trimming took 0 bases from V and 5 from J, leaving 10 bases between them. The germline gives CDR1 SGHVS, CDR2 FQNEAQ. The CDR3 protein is CASSLAGGSETQYF. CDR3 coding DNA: TGTGCCAGCAGCTTAGCGGGAGGTAGTGAGACCCAGTACTTC.

CDR3 residues: CASSTTVAKNIQYF. The CDR3 DNA follows: TGTGCCAGCAGCACGACAGTGGCCAAAAACATTCAGTACTTC. The chain carries TRBV9 and TRBJ2-4; perhaps TRBD1 as D (5 bases). The CDR3 sequence is 14 residues long. The ends were cut back, 4 bases at V and 1 base at J, with 9 bases in the middle. Germline CDR1 reads SGDLS; CDR2 reads YYNGEE.

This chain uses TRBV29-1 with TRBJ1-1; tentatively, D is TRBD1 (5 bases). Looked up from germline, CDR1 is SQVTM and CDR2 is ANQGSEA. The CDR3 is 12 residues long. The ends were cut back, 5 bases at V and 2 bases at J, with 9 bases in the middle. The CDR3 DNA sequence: TGCAGCGTTAGGGGTTTTAACACTGAAGCTTTCTTT. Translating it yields CSVRGFNTEAFF.

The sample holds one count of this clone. The CDR3 DNA is TGTGCCACCAGCAGAGGACGGGGACTAGTCGCGACAGATACGCAGTATTTT. This codes for CATSRGRGLVATDTQYF. The gene calls are TRBV15 and TRBJ2-3; TRBD2 matches 8 bases. With 1 base clipped from V and 3 bases from J, the junction kept 9 bases outside the gene matches. Germline values: CDR1 LNHNV, CDR2 YYDKDF (reference sequence). The CDR3 is made up of 17 amino acids.

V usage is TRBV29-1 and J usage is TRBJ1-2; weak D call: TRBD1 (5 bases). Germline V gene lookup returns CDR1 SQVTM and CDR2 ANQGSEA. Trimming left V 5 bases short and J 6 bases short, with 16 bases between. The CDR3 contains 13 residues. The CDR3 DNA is TGCAGCGTTAGTCCAGGGACCAGTCATGGCTACACCTTC. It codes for CSVSPGTSHGYTF.

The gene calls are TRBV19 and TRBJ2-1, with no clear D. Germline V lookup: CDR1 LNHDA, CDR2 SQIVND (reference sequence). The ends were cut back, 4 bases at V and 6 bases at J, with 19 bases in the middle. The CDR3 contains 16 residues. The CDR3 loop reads CASSTWAARISNEQFF. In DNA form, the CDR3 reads TGTGCCAGTAGTACTTGGGCGGCCCGAATCTCCAATGAGCAGTTCTTC.

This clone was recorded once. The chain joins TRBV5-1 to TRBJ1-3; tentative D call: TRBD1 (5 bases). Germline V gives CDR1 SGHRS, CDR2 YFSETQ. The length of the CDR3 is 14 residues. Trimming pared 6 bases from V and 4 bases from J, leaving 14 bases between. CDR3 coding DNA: TGCGCCAGCAAGGGGACGGCGGGGGGAAACACCATATATTTT. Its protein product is CASKGTAGGNTIYF.

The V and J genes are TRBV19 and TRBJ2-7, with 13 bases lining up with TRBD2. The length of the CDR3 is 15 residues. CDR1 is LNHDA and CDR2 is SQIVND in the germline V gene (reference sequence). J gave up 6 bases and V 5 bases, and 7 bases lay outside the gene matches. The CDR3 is CASSPRTSGSVEQYF. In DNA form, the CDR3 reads TGTGCCAGTAGTCCTCGGACTAGCGGGAGTGTCGAGCAGTACTTC.

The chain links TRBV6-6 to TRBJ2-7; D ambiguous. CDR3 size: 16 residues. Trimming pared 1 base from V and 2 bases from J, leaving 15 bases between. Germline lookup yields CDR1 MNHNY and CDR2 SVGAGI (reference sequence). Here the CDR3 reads CASSYLGTPPPYEQYF. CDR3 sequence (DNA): TGTGCCAGCAGTTACTTAGGTACCCCTCCTCCCTACGAGCAGTACTTC.

The CDR3 spells CASSYNRVGTEAFF. The CDR3 DNA sequence: TGTGCCAGCAGTTACAACAGGGTTGGCACTGAAGCTTTCTTT. The chain has TRBV6-5 and TRBJ1-1; D is possibly TRBD1 (6 bases). CDR1 and CDR2 from the germline V gene are MNHEY and SVGAGI. This CDR3 is 14 amino acids long. Trimming took 2 bases from V and 4 from J, leaving 11 bases between them.

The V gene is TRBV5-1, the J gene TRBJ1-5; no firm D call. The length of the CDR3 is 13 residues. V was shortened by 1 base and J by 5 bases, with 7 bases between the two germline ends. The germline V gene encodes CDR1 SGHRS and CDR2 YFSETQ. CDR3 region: CASSLFFDQPQHF. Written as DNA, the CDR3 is TGCGCCAGCAGCTTGTTCTTTGATCAGCCCCAGCATTTT. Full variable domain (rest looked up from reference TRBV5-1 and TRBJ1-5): KAGVTQTPRYLIKTRGQQVTLSCSPISGHRSVSWYQQTPGQGLQFLFEYFSETQRNKGNFPGRFSGRQFSNSRSEMNVSTLELGDSALYLCASSLFFDQPQHFGDGTRLSIL.

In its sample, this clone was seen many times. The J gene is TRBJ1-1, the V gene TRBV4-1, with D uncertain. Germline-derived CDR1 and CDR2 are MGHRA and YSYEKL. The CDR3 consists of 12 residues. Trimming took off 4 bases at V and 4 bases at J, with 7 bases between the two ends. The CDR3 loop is CASSLPGTEAFF. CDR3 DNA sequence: TGCGCCAGCAGCCTCCCCGGCACTGAAGCTTTCTTT.

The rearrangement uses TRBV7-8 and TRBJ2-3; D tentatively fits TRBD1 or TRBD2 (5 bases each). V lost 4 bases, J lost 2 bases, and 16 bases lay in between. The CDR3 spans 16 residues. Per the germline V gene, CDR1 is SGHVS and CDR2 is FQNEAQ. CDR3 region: CASSSEGPADTDTQYF. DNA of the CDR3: TGTGCCAGCAGCTCCGAGGGGCCCGCGGACACAGATACGCAGTATTTT.

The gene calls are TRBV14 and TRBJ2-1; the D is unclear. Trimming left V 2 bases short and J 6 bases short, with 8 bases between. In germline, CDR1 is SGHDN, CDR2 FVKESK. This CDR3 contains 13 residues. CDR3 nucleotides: TGTGCCAGCAGCCAAAGCAGAGGCAATGAGCAGTTCTTC. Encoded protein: CASSQSRGNEQFF.

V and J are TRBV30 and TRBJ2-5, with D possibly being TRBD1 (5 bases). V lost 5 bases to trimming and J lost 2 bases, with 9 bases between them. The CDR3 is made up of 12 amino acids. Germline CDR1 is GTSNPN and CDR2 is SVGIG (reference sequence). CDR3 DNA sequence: TGTGCCTGGGGGGCAGGTCAAGAGACCCAGTACTTC. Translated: CAWGAGQETQYF. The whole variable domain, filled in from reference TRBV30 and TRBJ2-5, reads SQTIHQWPATLVQPVGSPLSLECTVEGTSNPNLYWYRQAAGRGLQLLFYSVGIGQISSEVPQNLSASRPQDRQFILSSKKLLLSDSGFYLCAWGAGQETQYFGPGTRLLVL.

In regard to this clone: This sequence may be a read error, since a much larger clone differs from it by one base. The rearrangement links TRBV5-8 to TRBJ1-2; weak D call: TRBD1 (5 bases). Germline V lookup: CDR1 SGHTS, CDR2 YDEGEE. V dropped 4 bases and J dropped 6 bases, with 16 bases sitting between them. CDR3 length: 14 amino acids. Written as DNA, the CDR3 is TGTGCCAGCAGCCTTGGGGACTTTACGAATGGCTACACCTTC. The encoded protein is CASSLGDFTNGYTF.

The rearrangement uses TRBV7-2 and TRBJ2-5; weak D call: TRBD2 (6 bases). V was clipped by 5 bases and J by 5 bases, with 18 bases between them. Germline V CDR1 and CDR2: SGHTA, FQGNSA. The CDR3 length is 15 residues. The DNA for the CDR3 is TGTGCCAGCAGCCGCATCCGGGGGAGCGGGGAGACCCAGTACTTC. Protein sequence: CASSRIRGSGETQYF.

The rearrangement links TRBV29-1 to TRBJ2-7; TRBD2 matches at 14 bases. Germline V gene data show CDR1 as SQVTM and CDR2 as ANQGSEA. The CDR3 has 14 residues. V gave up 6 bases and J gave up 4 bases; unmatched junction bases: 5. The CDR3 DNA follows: TGCAGCGTCGGACTAGCGGGAGGAAGATACGAGCAGTACTTC. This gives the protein CSVGLAGGRYEQYF.

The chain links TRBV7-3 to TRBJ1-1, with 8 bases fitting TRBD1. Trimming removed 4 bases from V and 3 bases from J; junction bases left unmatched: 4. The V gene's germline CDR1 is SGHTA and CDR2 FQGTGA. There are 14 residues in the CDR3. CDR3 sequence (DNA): TGTGCCAGCAGCTCCGACAGGGGAGACACTGAAGCTTTCTTT. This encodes CASSSDRGDTEAFF.

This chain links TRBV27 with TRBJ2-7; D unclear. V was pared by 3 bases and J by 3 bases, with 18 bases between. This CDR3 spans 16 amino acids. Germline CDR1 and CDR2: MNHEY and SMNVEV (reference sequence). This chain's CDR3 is CASSFAVKAPHYEQYF. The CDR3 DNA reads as TGTGCCAGCAGTTTTGCGGTAAAAGCCCCGCACTACGAGCAGTACTTC.

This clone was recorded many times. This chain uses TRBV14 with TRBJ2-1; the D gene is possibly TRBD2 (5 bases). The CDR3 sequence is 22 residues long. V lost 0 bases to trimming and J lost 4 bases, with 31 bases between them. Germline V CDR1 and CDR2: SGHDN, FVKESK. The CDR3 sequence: CASSQERPPRRLPQENYNEQFF. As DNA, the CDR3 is TGTGCCAGCAGCCAAGAACGCCCCCCCCGGAGGCTACCCCAAGAAAATTACAATGAGCAGTTCTTC.

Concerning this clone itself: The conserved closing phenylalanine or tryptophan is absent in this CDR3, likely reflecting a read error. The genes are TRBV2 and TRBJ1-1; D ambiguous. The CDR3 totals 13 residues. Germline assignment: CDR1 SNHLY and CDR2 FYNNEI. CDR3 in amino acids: CAGSALPNTEAFS. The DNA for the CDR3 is TGTGCCGGCAGCGCCCTACCGAACACTGAAGCTTTCTCT.

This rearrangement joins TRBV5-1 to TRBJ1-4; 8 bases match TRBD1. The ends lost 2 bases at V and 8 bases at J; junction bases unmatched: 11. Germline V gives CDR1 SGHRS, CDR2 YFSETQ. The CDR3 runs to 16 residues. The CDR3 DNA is TGCGCCAGCAGCTTTAACCTCCAGGGGGCAGGGGAAAAACTGTTTTTT. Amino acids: CASSFNLQGAGEKLFF.